This entry concerns a single TCR beta chain. This sample was included in a study of blood T cell repertoires in COVID-19. About the study: From T cells, B-cell-depleted T cells, or PBMCs came the material, which was cDNA or gDNA.

The CDR3 runs to 14 residues. Germline V gene sequence: CDR1 MNHEY, CDR2 SMNVEV (reference sequence). Trimming stripped 4 bases from V and 4 bases from J, with 11 bases between. Only in-frame clones appear in the TCRdb table, and some are missing; sequencing was by immunoSEQ multiplex PCR. The sample lists about 27,000 clones, roughly 91% occurring once. The TCR originated in a man aged 70-80 years with active COVID-19. The sample consisted of peripheral blood. The chain joins TRBV27 to TRBJ1-5; weak D call: TRBD1 (6 bases). This CDR3 reads CASSWERGNQPQHF. The CDR3, as DNA: TGTGCCAGCAGTTGGGAAAGGGGGAATCAGCCCCAGCATTTT.